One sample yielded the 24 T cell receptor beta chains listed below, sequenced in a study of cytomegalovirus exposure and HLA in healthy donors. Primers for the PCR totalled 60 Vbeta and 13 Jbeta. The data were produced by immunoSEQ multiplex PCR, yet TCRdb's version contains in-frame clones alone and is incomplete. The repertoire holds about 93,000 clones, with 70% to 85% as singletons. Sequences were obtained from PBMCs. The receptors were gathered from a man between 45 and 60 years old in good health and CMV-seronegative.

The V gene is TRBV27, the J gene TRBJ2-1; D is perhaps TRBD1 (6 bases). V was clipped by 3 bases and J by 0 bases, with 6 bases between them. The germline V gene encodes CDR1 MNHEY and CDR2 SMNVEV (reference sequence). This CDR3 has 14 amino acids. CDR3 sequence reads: CASSLDSSYNEQFF. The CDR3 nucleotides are TGTGCCAGCAGTTTGGACAGCTCCTACAATGAGCAGTTCTTC.

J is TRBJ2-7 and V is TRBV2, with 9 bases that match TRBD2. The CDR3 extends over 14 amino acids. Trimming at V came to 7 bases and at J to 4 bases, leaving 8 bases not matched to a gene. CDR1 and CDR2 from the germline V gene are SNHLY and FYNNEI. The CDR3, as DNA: TGTGCCAGCAACTCGGGACTAGCCCCGTACGAGCAGTACTTC. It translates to CASNSGLAPYEQYF.

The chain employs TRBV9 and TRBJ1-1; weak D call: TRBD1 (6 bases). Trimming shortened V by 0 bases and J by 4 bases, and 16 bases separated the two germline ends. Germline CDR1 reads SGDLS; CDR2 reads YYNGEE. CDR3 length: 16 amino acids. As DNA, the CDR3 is TGTGCCAGCAGCGTAGCCTTACCAACAGGGTCCACTGAAGCTTTCTTT. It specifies CASSVALPTGSTEAFF.

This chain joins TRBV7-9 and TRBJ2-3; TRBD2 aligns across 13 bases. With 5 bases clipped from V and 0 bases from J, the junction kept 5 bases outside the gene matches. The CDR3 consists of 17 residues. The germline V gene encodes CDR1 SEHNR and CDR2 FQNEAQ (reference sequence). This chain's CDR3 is CASSPGTSGTSTDTQYF. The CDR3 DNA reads TGTGCCAGCAGCCCGGGGACTAGCGGGACGAGCACAGATACGCAGTATTTT.

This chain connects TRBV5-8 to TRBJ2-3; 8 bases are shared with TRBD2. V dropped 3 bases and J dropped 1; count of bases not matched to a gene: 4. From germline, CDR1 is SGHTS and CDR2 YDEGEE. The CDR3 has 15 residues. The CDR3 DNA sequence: TGTGCCAGCAGCTCCGGGACTAGGCGCACAGATACGCAGTATTTT. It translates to CASSSGTRRTDTQYF.

CDR3 coding DNA: TGTGCCAGTAGTTCCGGGACAGGGGATGTGATTGAGCAGTTCTTC. It encodes CASSSGTGDVIEQFF. The chain carries TRBV19 and TRBJ2-1; 10 bases line up with TRBD1. Germline V lookup: CDR1 LNHDA, CDR2 SQIVND (reference sequence). The CDR3 contains 15 residues. J gave up 9 bases and V 5 bases, and 10 bases lay outside the gene matches.

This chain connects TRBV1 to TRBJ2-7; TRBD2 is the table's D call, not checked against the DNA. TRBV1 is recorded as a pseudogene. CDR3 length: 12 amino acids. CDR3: CTSGTGPYEQYF. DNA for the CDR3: TGCACCAGTGGCACGGGTCCTTACGAGCAGTACTTC.

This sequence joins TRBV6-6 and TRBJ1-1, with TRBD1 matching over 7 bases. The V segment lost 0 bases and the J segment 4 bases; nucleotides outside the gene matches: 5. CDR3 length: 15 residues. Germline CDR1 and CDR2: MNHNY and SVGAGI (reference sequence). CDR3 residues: CASSYSPTGITEAFF. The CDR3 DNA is TGTGCCAGCAGTTACTCACCGACAGGGATCACTGAAGCTTTCTTT.

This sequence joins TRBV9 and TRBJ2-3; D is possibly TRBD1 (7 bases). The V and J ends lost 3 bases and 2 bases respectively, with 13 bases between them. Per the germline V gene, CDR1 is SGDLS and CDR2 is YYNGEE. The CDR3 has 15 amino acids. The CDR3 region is CASSGGTDITDTQYF. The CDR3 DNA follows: TGTGCCAGCAGCGGCGGGACAGATATCACAGATACGCAGTATTTT.

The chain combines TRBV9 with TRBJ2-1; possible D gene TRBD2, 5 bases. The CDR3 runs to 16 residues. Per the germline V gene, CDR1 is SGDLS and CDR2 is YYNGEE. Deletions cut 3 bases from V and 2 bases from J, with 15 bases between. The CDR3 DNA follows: TGTGCCAGCAGCGCCATGGACTCCTTAACCTACAATGAGCAGTTCTTC. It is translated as CASSAMDSLTYNEQFF.

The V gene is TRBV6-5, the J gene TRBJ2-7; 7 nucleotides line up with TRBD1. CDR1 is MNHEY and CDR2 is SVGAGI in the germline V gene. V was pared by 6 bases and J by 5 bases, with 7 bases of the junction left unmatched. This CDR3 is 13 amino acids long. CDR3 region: CASSPGGDHEQYF. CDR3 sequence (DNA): TGTGCCAGCAGCCCAGGGGGTGATCACGAGCAGTACTTC.

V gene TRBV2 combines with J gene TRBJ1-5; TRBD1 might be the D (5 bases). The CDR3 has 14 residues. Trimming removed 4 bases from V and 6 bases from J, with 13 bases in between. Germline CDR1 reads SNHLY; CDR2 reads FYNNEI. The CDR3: CASSGQGQGQPQHF. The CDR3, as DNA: TGTGCCAGCAGTGGGCAGGGTCAGGGTCAGCCCCAGCATTTT.

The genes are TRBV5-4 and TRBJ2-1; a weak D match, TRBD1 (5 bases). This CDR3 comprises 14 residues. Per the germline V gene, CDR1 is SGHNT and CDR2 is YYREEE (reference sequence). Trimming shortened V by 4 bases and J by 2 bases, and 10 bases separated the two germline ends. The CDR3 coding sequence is TGTGCCAGCAGCCAGCAGGGTCCCTACAATGAGCAGTTCTTC. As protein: CASSQQGPYNEQFF.

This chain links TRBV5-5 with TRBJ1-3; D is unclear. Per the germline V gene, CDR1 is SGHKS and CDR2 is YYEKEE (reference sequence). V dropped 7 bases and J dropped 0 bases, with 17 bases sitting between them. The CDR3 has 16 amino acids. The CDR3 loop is CASQSADTSSGNTIYF. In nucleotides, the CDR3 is TGTGCCAGCCAAAGTGCAGACACGAGCTCTGGAAACACCATATATTTT.

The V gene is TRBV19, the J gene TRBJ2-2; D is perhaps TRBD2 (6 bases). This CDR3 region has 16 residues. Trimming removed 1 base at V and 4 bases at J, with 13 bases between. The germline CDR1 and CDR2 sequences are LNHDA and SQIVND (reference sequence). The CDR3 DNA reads TGTGCCAGTAGTATAGGTAGCGGCCATTCCACCGGGGAGCTGTTTTTT. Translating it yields CASSIGSGHSTGELFF. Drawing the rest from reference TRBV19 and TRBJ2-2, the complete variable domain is DGGITQSPKYLFRKEGQNVTLSCEQNLNHDAMYWYRQDPGQGLRLIYYSQIVNDFQKGDIAEGYSVSREKKESFPLTVTSAQKNPTAFYLCASSIGSGHSTGELFFGEGSRLTVL.

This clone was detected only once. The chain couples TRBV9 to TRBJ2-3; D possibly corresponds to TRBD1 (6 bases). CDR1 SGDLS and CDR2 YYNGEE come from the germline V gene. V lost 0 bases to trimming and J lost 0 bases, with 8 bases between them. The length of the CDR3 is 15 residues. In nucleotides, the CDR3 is TGTGCCAGCAGCGTAGGGACAGCTAGCACAGATACGCAGTATTTT. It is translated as CASSVGTASTDTQYF.

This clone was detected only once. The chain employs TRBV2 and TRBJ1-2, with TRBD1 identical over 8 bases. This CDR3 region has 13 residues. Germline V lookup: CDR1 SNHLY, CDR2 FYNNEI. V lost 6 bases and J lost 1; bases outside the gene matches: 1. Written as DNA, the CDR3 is TGTGCCAGCAGGACAGGGGATAACTATGGCTACACCTTC. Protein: CASRTGDNYGYTF. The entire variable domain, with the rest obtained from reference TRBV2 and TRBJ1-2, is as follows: EPEVTQTPSHQVTQMGQEVILRCVPISNHLYFYWYRQILGQKVEFLVSFYNNEISEKSEIFDDQFSVERPDGSNFTLKIRSTKLEDSAMYFCASRTGDNYGYTFGSGTRLTVV.

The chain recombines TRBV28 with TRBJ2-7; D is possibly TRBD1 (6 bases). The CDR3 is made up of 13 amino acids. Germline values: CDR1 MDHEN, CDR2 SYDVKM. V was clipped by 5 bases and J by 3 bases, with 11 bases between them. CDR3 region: CASSPATGYEQYF. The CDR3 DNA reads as TGTGCCAGCAGTCCCGCGACAGGCTACGAGCAGTACTTC.

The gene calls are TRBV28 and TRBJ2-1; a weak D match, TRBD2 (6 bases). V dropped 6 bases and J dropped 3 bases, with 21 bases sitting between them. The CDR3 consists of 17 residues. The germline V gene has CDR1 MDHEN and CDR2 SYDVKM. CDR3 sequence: CASSLARRRAGYNEQFF. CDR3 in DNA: TGTGCCAGCAGCCTAGCCCGCAGGAGGGCCGGCTACAATGAGCAGTTCTTC.

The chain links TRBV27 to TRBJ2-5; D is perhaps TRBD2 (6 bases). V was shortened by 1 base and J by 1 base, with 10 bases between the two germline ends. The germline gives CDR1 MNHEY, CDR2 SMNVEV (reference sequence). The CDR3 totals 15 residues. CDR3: CASSLYLGGQETQYF. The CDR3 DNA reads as TGTGCCAGCAGTTTATATCTCGGGGGCCAAGAGACCCAGTACTTC.

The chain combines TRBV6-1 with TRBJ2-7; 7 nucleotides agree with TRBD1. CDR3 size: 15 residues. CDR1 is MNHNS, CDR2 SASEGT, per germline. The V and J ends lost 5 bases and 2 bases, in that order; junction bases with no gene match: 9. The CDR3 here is CASSNRGDFPYEQYF. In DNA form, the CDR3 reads TGTGCCAGCAGTAACAGGGGAGACTTCCCCTACGAGCAGTACTTC.

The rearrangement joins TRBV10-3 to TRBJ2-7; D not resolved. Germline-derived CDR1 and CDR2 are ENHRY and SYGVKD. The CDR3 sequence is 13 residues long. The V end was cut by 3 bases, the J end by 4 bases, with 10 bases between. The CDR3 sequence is CAISEAARYEQYF. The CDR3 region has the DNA TGTGCCATCAGTGAAGCAGCTAGGTACGAGCAGTACTTC.

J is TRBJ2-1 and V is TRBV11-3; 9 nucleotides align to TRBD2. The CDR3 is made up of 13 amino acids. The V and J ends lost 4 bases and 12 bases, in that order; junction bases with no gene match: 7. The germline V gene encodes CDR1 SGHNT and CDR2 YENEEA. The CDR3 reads CASSYGTAGGQFF. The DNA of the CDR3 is TGTGCCAGCAGCTACGGGACAGCGGGGGGGCAGTTCTTC.

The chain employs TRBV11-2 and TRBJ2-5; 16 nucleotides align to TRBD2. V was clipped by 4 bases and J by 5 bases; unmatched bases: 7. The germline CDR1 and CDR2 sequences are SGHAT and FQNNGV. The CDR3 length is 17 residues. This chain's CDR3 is CASSWGLAGGMRETQYF. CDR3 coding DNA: TGTGCCAGCAGCTGGGGACTAGCGGGAGGGATGAGGGAGACCCAGTACTTC.